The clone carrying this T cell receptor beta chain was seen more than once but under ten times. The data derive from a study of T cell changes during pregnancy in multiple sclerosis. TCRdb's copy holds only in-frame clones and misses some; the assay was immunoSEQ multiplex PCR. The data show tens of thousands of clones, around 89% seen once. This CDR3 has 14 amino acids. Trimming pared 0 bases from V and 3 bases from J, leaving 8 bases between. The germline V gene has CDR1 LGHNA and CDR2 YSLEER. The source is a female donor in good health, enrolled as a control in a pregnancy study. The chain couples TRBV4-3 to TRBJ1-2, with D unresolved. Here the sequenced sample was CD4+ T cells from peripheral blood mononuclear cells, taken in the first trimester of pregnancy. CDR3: CASSQDLADYGYTF. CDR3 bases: TGCGCCAGCAGCCAAGATCTGGCCGACTATGGCTACACCTTC.